What follows are 28 T cell receptor beta chains derived from one specimen sequenced in a study of cytomegalovirus exposure and HLA in healthy donors (dated by TCRdb to about 2017). Receptors were amplified or captured by the immunoSEQ multiplex PCR assay. For the multiplex PCR, a mixture combining 60 forward primers for TCR Vbeta segments and 13 reverse primers for TCR Jbeta segments was used. In TCRdb, the immuneACCESS table is reduced to in-frame sequences with V and J assigned. These tables do not hold every clone; where another copy was compared, an unresolved V gene accounts for under half, and the others remain unexplained. The sample table shows a few hundred thousand clones, and approximately 78% are seen once. The biggest ten clones account for approximately 2.8% of the sample. The material sequenced was PBMCs. Receptors were obtained from a young man in good health and CMV-seronegative.

This chain uses TRBV28 with TRBJ1-2, with a possible D match to TRBD1 (6 bases). Germline CDR1 and CDR2: MDHEN and SYDVKM. V was pared by 6 bases and J by 4 bases, with 15 bases between. The CDR3 is 14 amino acids. The DNA of the CDR3 is TGTGCCAGCAGAGTGACCGGGACACCCTATGGCTACACCTTC. Residues: CASRVTGTPYGYTF.

This CDR3 is CASSGSSYNEQFF. The CDR3 region has the DNA TGTGCCAGTAGCGGTAGCTCCTACAATGAGCAGTTCTTC. The genes are TRBV10-3 and TRBJ2-1, with TRBD2 as a possible D gene (6 bases). Trimming took 10 bases from V and 0 from J, leaving 10 bases between them. From germline, CDR1 is ENHRY and CDR2 SYGVKD. The CDR3 consists of 13 residues.

The rearrangement links TRBV7-2 to TRBJ1-2; 7 bases are a match to TRBD1. Trimming at V came to 5 bases and at J to 4 bases, leaving 7 bases not matched to a gene. Looked up from germline, CDR1 is SGHTA and CDR2 is FQGNSA. The CDR3 is 14 amino acids. DNA for the CDR3: TGTGCCAGCAGCCCGCAGACAGGGACCTATGGCTACACCTTC. Its translation: CASSPQTGTYGYTF.

The J gene is TRBJ1-2, the V gene TRBV28; D might be TRBD1 (6 bases). Germline V gives CDR1 MDHEN, CDR2 SYDVKM. The CDR3 is 13 residues long. The germline V and J ends were trimmed by 6 bases and 4 bases, with 12 bases remaining between them. As DNA, the CDR3 is TGTGCCAGCAGCCAACAGGGTCGCTATGGCTACACCTTC. This encodes CASSQQGRYGYTF.

The chain employs TRBV7-9 and TRBJ2-1, with 10 bases identical to TRBD1. Germline trimming cut 5 bases from V and 6 bases from J; bases unmatched to any gene: 10. Germline assignment: CDR1 SEHNR and CDR2 FQNEAQ (reference sequence). CDR3 length equals 16 residues. CDR3 DNA: TGTGCCAGCAGCCCGCGGGGACAGGGGTCGTCCAATGAGCAGTTCTTC. Protein product: CASSPRGQGSSNEQFF.

V usage is TRBV28 and J usage is TRBJ2-1, with 8 bases that match TRBD2. The V and J ends lost 5 bases and 5 bases, in that order; junction bases with no gene match: 5. Germline V gives CDR1 MDHEN, CDR2 SYDVKM. This CDR3 has 14 amino acids. The CDR3 region has the DNA TGTGCCAGCAGTCTCGTCGGGGGGGACAATGAGCAGTTCTTC. Amino acids: CASSLVGGDNEQFF. The full variable domain, with the rest looked up from reference TRBV28 and TRBJ2-1, is DVKVTQSSRYLVKRTGEKVFLECVQDMDHENMFWYRQDPGLGLRLIYFSYDVKMKEKGDIPEGYSVSREKKERFSLILESASTNQTSMYLCASSLVGGDNEQFFGPGTRLTVL.

The chain combines TRBV28 with TRBJ1-4, with TRBD1 matching over 7 bases. The CDR3 sequence is 14 residues long. V shed 6 bases and J 7 bases; nucleotides not matched to a gene: 8. Germline V gene data show CDR1 as MDHEN and CDR2 as SYDVKM. CDR3 amino acids: CASRPPGQSEKLFF. The CDR3 coding sequence is TGTGCCAGCAGACCTCCGGGACAGTCTGAAAAACTGTTTTTT.

V is TRBV18 and J is TRBJ2-7; weak D call: TRBD1 (6 bases). Trimming pared 3 bases from V and 0 bases from J, leaving 9 bases between. The CDR3 contains 14 residues. Germline loops: CDR1 KGHSH, CDR2 LQKENI. Here the CDR3 reads CASSPRDNSYEQYF. The CDR3 bases are TGTGCCAGCTCACCCCGGGACAACTCCTACGAGCAGTACTTC.

The rearrangement joins TRBV4-2 to TRBJ2-7; TRBD2 agrees at 11 bases. The germline CDR1 and CDR2 sequences are LGHNA and YNFKEQ. CDR3 length: 18 amino acids. V lost 0 bases, J lost 6 bases, and 13 bases stayed unmatched. The chain's CDR3 is CASSQDILAGGRGSEQYF. The CDR3 DNA sequence: TGTGCCAGCAGCCAAGATATTTTAGCGGGGGGGCGGGGTTCCGAGCAGTACTTC.

The genes are TRBV6-6 and TRBJ2-3; TRBD2 is a possible D gene (6 bases). The CDR3 spans 14 residues. The V end was cut by 8 bases, the J end by 3 bases, with 15 bases between. Germline V lookup: CDR1 MNHNY, CDR2 SVGAGI (reference sequence). The CDR3 DNA is TGTGCCAGCTTTCGGGGACTTCCAACAGATACGCAGTATTTT. Translating it yields CASFRGLPTDTQYF.

The CDR3 bases are TGTGCCAGCAGCTTAAACGGGAACACCGGGGAGCTGTTTTTT. Translation gives CASSLNGNTGELFF. V and J are TRBV7-6 and TRBJ2-2; no definite D call. Germline loops: CDR1 SGHVS, CDR2 FNYEAQ. This CDR3 is built from 14 residues. V was cut by 2 bases and J by 1 base, with 5 bases left in between.

The chain recombines TRBV28 with TRBJ2-7, with 7 bases matching TRBD1. The CDR3 totals 18 residues. Germline trimming cut 4 bases from V and 5 bases from J; bases unmatched to any gene: 20. The germline gives CDR1 MDHEN, CDR2 SYDVKM. DNA of the CDR3: TGTGCCAGCAGTTATAGCCGATTAAACAGGGGATTTTTAAACGAGCAGTACTTC. Its protein product is CASSYSRLNRGFLNEQYF. Full variable domain (outside the CDR3, taken from reference TRBV28 and TRBJ2-7): DVKVTQSSRYLVKRTGEKVFLECVQDMDHENMFWYRQDPGLGLRLIYFSYDVKMKEKGDIPEGYSVSREKKERFSLILESASTNQTSMYLCASSYSRLNRGFLNEQYFGPGTRLTVT.

The genes are TRBV5-7 and TRBJ1-1; no definite D call. TRBV5-7 is recorded as an ORF, its role being uncertain. CDR3 size: 11 residues. With 4 bases removed from V and 7 bases from J, the gap between germline ends came to 8 bases. CDR3 in amino acids: CASSGRGEAFF. In nucleotides, the CDR3 is TGTGCCAGCAGCGGGCGGGGTGAAGCTTTCTTT.

The chain uses TRBV28 and TRBJ1-1, with TRBD1 identical over 8 bases. The V and J ends lost 5 bases and 6 bases, in that order; junction bases with no gene match: 5. This CDR3 is built from 13 residues. Germline lookup yields CDR1 MDHEN and CDR2 SYDVKM. CDR3 residues: CASSHGQGPEAFF. DNA for the CDR3: TGTGCCAGCAGTCACGGACAGGGACCTGAAGCTTTCTTT.

The chain is built from TRBV15 and TRBJ2-7; 7 nucleotides align to TRBD2. CDR1 is LNHNV, CDR2 YYDKDF, per germline (reference sequence). Trimming took 4 bases from V and 1 from J; bases not matched to a gene: 4. This CDR3 comprises 14 residues. CDR3 sequence: CATSISGGSYEQYF. The CDR3 coding sequence is TGTGCCACCAGCATATCCGGGGGGTCCTACGAGCAGTACTTC.

The V call is TRBV7-2, the J call TRBJ2-3; TRBD2 might be the D (7 bases). The germline gives CDR1 SGHTA, CDR2 FQGNSA. CDR3 length: 16 amino acids. V was pared by 7 bases and J by 0 bases, with 17 bases between. The CDR3 loop is CASIPGGRTSTDTQYF. In nucleotides, the CDR3 is TGTGCCAGCATCCCGGGGGGCAGGACTAGCACAGATACGCAGTATTTT.

This chain connects TRBV7-9 to TRBJ2-7; a weak D match, TRBD1 (5 bases). V shed 1 base and J shed 2 bases, with 9 bases lying between them. Germline V lookup: CDR1 SEHNR, CDR2 FQNEAQ (reference sequence). The CDR3 covers 14 residues. In DNA form, the CDR3 reads TGTGCCAGCAGCTTAGTTACAGGAGCCTACGAGCAGTACTTC. Amino acids: CASSLVTGAYEQYF.

J is TRBJ1-1 and V is TRBV10-3, with D perhaps matching TRBD1 (5 bases). The V and J ends lost 6 bases and 7 bases respectively, with 15 bases between them. The germline gives CDR1 ENHRY, CDR2 SYGVKD. The CDR3 runs 13 residues. The CDR3, as DNA: TGTGCCATCAGAAGGGATGGGGCGGTTGAAGCTTTCTTT. It codes for CAIRRDGAVEAFF.

This clone was found once. The genes are TRBV7-6 and TRBJ2-5; TRBD1 is a possible D gene (5 bases). The closer fit of TRBJ2-7 to the DNA end suggests the J call may be wrong. The CDR3 has 15 residues. The germline V gene has CDR1 SGHVS and CDR2 FNYEAQ. The DNA for the CDR3 is TGTGCCAGCAGCTTAGCAGGGGTTAGGCTGGACGAGCAGTACTTC. It is translated as CASSLAGVRLDEQYF.

V is TRBV7-9 and J is TRBJ1-5, with D hard to call. Germline CDR1 and CDR2: SEHNR and FQNEAQ (reference sequence). V was shortened by 6 bases and J by 5 bases, with 14 bases between the two germline ends. This CDR3 comprises 14 residues. This CDR3 reads CASSSTFADQPQHF. In DNA form, the CDR3 reads TGTGCCAGCAGTTCGACTTTTGCTGATCAGCCCCAGCATTTT.

This sequence joins TRBV6-1 and TRBJ1-5; TRBD1 matches 8 bases. The CDR3 spans 16 residues. The junction had 9 bases not matched to a gene; V was cut back by 1 base and J by 7 bases. Germline lookup yields CDR1 MNHNS and CDR2 SASEGT. The CDR3 spells CASSEGDGQGSQPQHF. The CDR3 DNA is TGTGCCAGCAGTGAAGGGGATGGACAGGGAAGCCAGCCCCAGCATTTT.

The chain employs TRBV5-4 and TRBJ1-1; D is undetermined. Germline CDR1 SGHNT, CDR2 YYREEE (reference sequence). V was pared by 0 bases and J by 2 bases, with 11 bases between. The CDR3 runs 15 residues. This chain's CDR3 is CASSLGGSVNTEAFF. The CDR3 DNA reads as TGTGCCAGCAGCTTGGGAGGGTCGGTAAACACTGAAGCTTTCTTT.

The rearrangement links TRBV2 to TRBJ1-4, with 8 bases identical to TRBD1. The CDR3 contains 15 residues. Trimming at V came to 6 bases and at J to 7 bases, leaving 10 bases not matched to a gene. Per germline, CDR1 SNHLY and CDR2 FYNNEI. DNA for the CDR3: TGTGCCAGCAGCCCCACGGACAGGGAGGGTGAAAAACTGTTTTTT. This encodes CASSPTDREGEKLFF.

This chain uses TRBV5-1 with TRBJ2-7; TRBD2 might be the D (6 bases). CDR1 SGHRS and CDR2 YFSETQ come from the germline V gene. Trimming removed 0 bases at V and 1 base at J, with 11 bases between. This CDR3 comprises 15 residues. The CDR3 DNA reads as TGCGCCAGCAGCTTGGTTCAGGGAGGTTCCTACGAGCAGTACTTC. It specifies CASSLVQGGSYEQYF.

Turning to this clone: One end of the junction fails to match germline, which may point to a read error. V usage is TRBV10-2 and J usage is TRBJ1-2, with a tentative D call TRBD1 (5 bases). CDR1 and CDR2 from the germline V gene are WSHSY and SAAADI. This CDR3 comprises 16 residues. In DNA form, the CDR3 reads TGCGCCAGCGGTGAGGTTGGGGCAGTGAATGACTATGGCTACACCTTC. Translated: CASGEVGAVNDYGYTF.

The chain uses TRBV28 and TRBJ1-2; D possibly corresponds to TRBD1 (6 bases). The germline V gene encodes CDR1 MDHEN and CDR2 SYDVKM. The length of the CDR3 is 15 residues. Trimming removed 6 bases at V and 8 bases at J, with 22 bases between. CDR3 amino acids: CASSLGATQGWGYTF. The CDR3 nucleotides are TGTGCCAGCAGCTTAGGGGCAACACAGGGTTGGGGCTACACCTTC.

The rearrangement links TRBV7-3 to TRBJ1-5, with TRBD1 identical over 8 bases. Trimming removed 9 bases from V and 4 bases from J; junction bases left unmatched: 17. The CDR3 is made up of 17 amino acids. CDR1 is SGHTA and CDR2 is FQGTGA in the germline V gene. This chain's CDR3 is CARKGLGQGGFNQPQHF. CDR3 nucleotides: TGTGCCAGGAAGGGCTTAGGACAGGGCGGCTTTAATCAGCCCCAGCATTTT. The whole variable domain, remainder taken from reference TRBV7-3 and TRBJ1-5, is GAGVSQTPSNKVTEKGKYVELRCDPISGHTALYWYRQSLGQGPEFLIYFQGTGAADDSGLPNDRFFAVRPEGSVSTLKIQRTERGDSAVYLCARKGLGQGGFNQPQHFGDGTRLSIL.

This clone was picked up a small number of times. V and J are TRBV6-5 and TRBJ1-1; 7 bases fit TRBD1. The CDR3 covers 14 residues. V lost 6 bases, J lost 0 bases, and 4 bases stayed unmatched. CDR1 and CDR2 (germline): MNHEY, SVGAGI. CDR3 amino acids: CASRDRLMNTEAFF. CDR3 nucleotide sequence: TGTGCCAGCAGGGACAGGCTGATGAACACTGAAGCTTTCTTT.